Listed below are T cell receptor beta chains from one sample, sequenced in a study of blood T cell repertoires in COVID-19. Sequencing was performed with immunoSEQ multiplex PCR; in TCRdb, only in-frame clones are kept and a portion is missing. The sample consists of around 130,000 clones, 65% to 85% of them appearing once. Input material: peripheral blood. These receptors came from a young man with COVID-19, enrolled during active disease. CDR3s include the opening cysteine and the closing phenylalanine or tryptophan. The D gene is left open where the match is weak. A row's size may be missing; if present it is once, few, many or a size class.

cdr3_nt cdr3_aa j_call v_call clone_size d_call
TGTGCCACCAGTGATCTACAGGGGTTGGAGACCCAGTACTTC CATSDLQGLETQYF TRBJ2-5 TRBV24-1 - TRBD1
TGTGCCACCGCCCTGACTCAAAACACAGATACGCAGTATTTT CATALTQNTDTQYF TRBJ2-3 TRBV24-1 - -
TGTGCCAGCAGCCCCGCTAGCGGACCAACCTACGAGCAGTACTTC CASSPASGPTYEQYF TRBJ2-7 TRBV6-5 - TRBD2
TGTGCCAGCAGCGAGGGACAGTGGAGCTCCTACGAGCAGTACTTC CASSEGQWSSYEQYF TRBJ2-7 TRBV11-2 - TRBD1
TGTGCCAGCAAACGGGGCACTGAAGCTTTCTTT CASKRGTEAFF TRBJ1-1 TRBV3-1/TRBV3-2 - -
TGTGCCAGTAGCCCCCCAGGGGGCTATGGCTACACCTTC CASSPPGGYGYTF TRBJ1-2 TRBV19 once TRBD1
TGTGCCAGCAATAGACTAGCGGCAGGAGATACGCAGTATTTT CASNRLAAGDTQYF TRBJ2-3 TRBV28 - TRBD2
TGTGCCTGGAGTCCCAGGACAGGATACAATCAGCCCCAGCATTTT CAWSPRTGYNQPQHF TRBJ1-5 TRBV30 - TRBD1
TGTGCCAGCAGCCAAGTCCGCGGTTATGGCTACACCTTC CASSQVRGYGYTF TRBJ1-2 TRBV14 - -
TGCAGCGTTGAAGGAGGGCCCCCATTTTCAAACAATGAGCAGTTCTTC CSVEGGPPFSNNEQFF TRBJ2-1 TRBV29-1 - -
TGTGCCTGGAGTGTTTCTGGGAGTCAGCCCCAGCATTTT CAWSVSGSQPQHF TRBJ1-5 TRBV30 - -
TGTGCCAGCACTCCAGCGGGACGAGAAGAGACCCAGTACTTC CASTPAGREETQYF TRBJ2-5 TRBV6-6 - TRBD2
TGTGCCAGCTCACCGCAGGACAGGGGGCCAGAGACCCAGTACTTC CASSPQDRGPETQYF TRBJ2-5 TRBV18 - TRBD1
TGTGCCTTCCGGGGAGCGGGTATCTCTGGGGCCAACGTCCTGACTTTC CAFRGAGISGANVLTF TRBJ2-6 TRBV30 once -
TGTGCCAGCAGCTTCGAGGCGGGAGTAGTCTACGAGCAGTACTTC CASSFEAGVVYEQYF TRBJ2-7 TRBV5-4 - TRBD2
TGTGCCAGCAGCCGGACTAGCGCTTCCTACGAGCAGTACTTC CASSRTSASYEQYF TRBJ2-7 TRBV6-6 large TRBD2
TGTGCCAGCAATCCGGGGTCCCAAGAGACCCAGTACTTC CASNPGSQETQYF TRBJ2-5 TRBV6-5 - -
TGTGCCAGCAGTTACTCCGGGGCTGGGGCCAACGTCCTGACTTTC CASSYSGAGANVLTF TRBJ2-6 TRBV6-5 few -
TGTGCCAGCAGTTACGGGGGCAGAACCTATGGCTACACCTTC CASSYGGRTYGYTF TRBJ1-2 TRBV6-5 - -
TGTGCCAGTAGCTCCCGACAGGGGGGAAGCACAGATACGCAGTATTTT CASSSRQGGSTDTQYF TRBJ2-3 TRBV19 once TRBD1
TGCAGCGTTGAGGGAGGCTCCTACAATGAGCAGTTCTTC CSVEGGSYNEQFF TRBJ2-1 TRBV29-1 - -
TGTGCCAGCAGTTACCACAGCGGACAGGGGGCTTACGAGCAGTACTTC CASSYHSGQGAYEQYF TRBJ2-7 TRBV6-5 - TRBD1
TGCGCCAGCAGTCCTTTAGATGGAGAGACCCAGTACTTC CASSPLDGETQYF TRBJ2-5 TRBV10-1 - -
TGTGCCAGCTTGGAAGTCCGGGACAGGGGGAAAGAGACCCAGTACTTC CASLEVRDRGKETQYF TRBJ2-5 TRBV6-4 - TRBD1
TGTGCCAGCAGTCGGGGACTACCTGTTGGCGAGCAGTACTTC CASSRGLPVGEQYF TRBJ2-7 TRBV13 - TRBD2
TGTGCCAGCAGCTTGGGAGGGAACTATGGCTACACCTTC CASSLGGNYGYTF TRBJ1-2 TRBV7-3 once -
TGTGCCAGCAGCCAAGGGACTAGCGGGAGGCCCTACGAGCAGTACTTC CASSQGTSGRPYEQYF TRBJ2-7 TRBV4-2 - TRBD2
TGTGCCAGCAGCGTAGATGCAGGGGGCGACCACGAGCAGTACTTC CASSVDAGGDHEQYF TRBJ2-7 TRBV9 - TRBD1
TGTGCCAGCAGCATAACTAGCGGGAGCGCCACCGGGGAGCTGTTTTTT CASSITSGSATGELFF TRBJ2-2 TRBV7-2 - TRBD2
TGTGCCAGCAGTTCTTCCGGGACTAGCGGCTCCTACGAGCAGTACTTC CASSSSGTSGSYEQYF TRBJ2-7 TRBV27 - TRBD2
TGCAGGGCGGACAAAAACACTGAAGCTTTCTTT CRADKNTEAFF TRBJ1-1 TRBV20-1 - -
TGTGCCAGCAGTGATGACAGGGGTGGGAACGGGGAGCTGTTTTTT CASSDDRGGNGELFF TRBJ2-2 TRBV2 - TRBD1
TGTGCCTGGAGTATGGGGCCGGGTTTGGAGACCCAGTACTTC CAWSMGPGLETQYF TRBJ2-5 TRBV30 - -
TGTGCCAGCAGCTTTGAACTAGCTCTGAACACCGGGGAGCTGTTTTTT CASSFELALNTGELFF TRBJ2-2 TRBV5-4 - -
TGTGCCAGCAGTTTTTACGGGAAAAGAAACACTGAAGCTTTCTTT CASSFYGKRNTEAFF TRBJ1-1 TRBV6-5 - -
TGCGCCAGCAGCCTCGAACAGGACAGGGTGGACTACGAGCAGTACTTC CASSLEQDRVDYEQYF TRBJ2-7 TRBV4-1 - TRBD1
TGTGCCAGCAGCTTAATCAATACAGGTCAGCCCCAGCATTTT CASSLINTGQPQHF TRBJ1-5 TRBV7-2 many -
TGTGCCAGTAGCATAAACTCGGGACTCCCCGACGGGAGAGATACGCAGTATTTT CASSINSGLPDGRDTQYF TRBJ2-3 TRBV19 - -
TGTGCCAGCAGCCAGATAGCGGGAGGCAACACAGATACGCAGTATTTT CASSQIAGGNTDTQYF TRBJ2-3 TRBV7-3 - TRBD2
TGTGCCAGCAGCGTAGTCGGGCTAGCGGGAGGGGGCAATGAGCAGTTCTTC CASSVVGLAGGGNEQFF TRBJ2-1 TRBV9 few TRBD2
TGTGCCAGCAGTTATGGGGTCAGAGGGAGGCAAGAGACCCAGTACTTC CASSYGVRGRQETQYF TRBJ2-5 TRBV6-5 - -
TGCAGCGTTGGGGGCAGCCTGAACACTGAAGCTTTCTTT CSVGGSLNTEAFF TRBJ1-1 TRBV29-1 - -
TGTGCCAGCAGTTTTACAGGGGCTGGTCAGCCCCAGCATTTT CASSFTGAGQPQHF TRBJ1-5 TRBV28 many TRBD1
TGTGCCAGCAGCCAAGCCTCCGGGGAGAGCTACGAGCAGTACTTC CASSQASGESYEQYF TRBJ2-7 TRBV3-1/TRBV3-2 - -
TGTGCCAGCAGCCCTCGGCGGGACGGTCACTACGAGCAGTACTTC CASSPRRDGHYEQYF TRBJ2-7 TRBV21-1 - -
TGTGCCTGGAGCTTGGGCAGGTCTGGAAACACCATATATTTT CAWSLGRSGNTIYF TRBJ1-3 TRBV30 - -
TGTGCCAGTTGGGGCACGGGGGCGAACACCGGGGAGCTGTTTTTT CASWGTGANTGELFF TRBJ2-2 TRBV6-4 - -